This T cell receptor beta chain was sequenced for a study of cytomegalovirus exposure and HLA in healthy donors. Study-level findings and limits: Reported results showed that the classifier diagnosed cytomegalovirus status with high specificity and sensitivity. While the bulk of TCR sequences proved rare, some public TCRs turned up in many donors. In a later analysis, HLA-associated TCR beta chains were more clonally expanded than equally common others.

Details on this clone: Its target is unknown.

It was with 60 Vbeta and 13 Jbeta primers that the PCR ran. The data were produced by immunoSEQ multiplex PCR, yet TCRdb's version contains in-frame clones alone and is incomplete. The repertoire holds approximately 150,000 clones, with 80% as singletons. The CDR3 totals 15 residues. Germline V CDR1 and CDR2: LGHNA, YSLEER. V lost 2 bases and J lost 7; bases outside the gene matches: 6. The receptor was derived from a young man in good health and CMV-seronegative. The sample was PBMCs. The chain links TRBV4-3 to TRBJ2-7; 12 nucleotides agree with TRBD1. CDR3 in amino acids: CASSQRDRGPGEQYF. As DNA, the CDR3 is TGCGCCAGCAGCCAAAGGGACAGGGGGCCGGGGGAGCAGTACTTC.